Sequencing of this T cell receptor beta chain was carried out in a study of CD8+ T cells in alopecia areata (dated by TCRdb to 2016 to 2019). Background on the whole study: The treated patients, all with moderate-to-severe alopecia areata, were enrolled in an open-label pilot trial of oral tofacitinib given at 5 to 10 mg twice daily. Tofacitinib was given for 6 to 18 months, followed by 6 months of follow-up off drug to assess delayed response and recurrence. TCRbeta CDR3 regions were amplified by immunoSEQ multiplex PCR with 35 Vbeta forward and 13 Jbeta reverse primers. The RNA source kit depended on sample type: the PAXgene miRNA kit for fixed scalp, the miRNeasy kit for PBMCs, and the RNeasy kit for mouse skin. Scalp clonality was compared across normal scalp (n=4), patchy alopecia areata scalp (n=8), and alopecia totalis/universalis scalp (n=8). The study used high-throughput TCRbeta sequencing to examine T cell clonal expansion in alopecia areata, in both the C3H/HeJ mouse model and human patients. Biopsies were taken from tofacitinib-treated patients at baseline and again at 4 and 24 weeks into treatment, and several of those patients also had a later scalp biopsy. In humans, TCRbeta sequencing was performed on scalp tissue and on sorted CD4+ and CD8+ peripheral blood T cells from healthy controls and from patients with patchy or totalis/universalis alopecia areata. The paper's findings and limits, for the study overall: Shared TCR sequences between patients were less evident than in mice, which may be partly attributable to HLA diversity in the patient population. Resident alphabeta T cells in normal human skin are also sequenced, complicating scalp TCR repertoire analysis, unlike mouse skin dominated by gammadelta T cells. Higher clonality and more expanded CD8+ clones were observed in lesional scalp than in normal scalp, particularly in alopecia totalis/universalis, a finding suggestive of antigenic drive.

A note on this clone: It has no known antigen specificity. One base away there is no much larger clone; base qualities are not given.

The method behind the library was the immunoSEQ multiplex PCR assay. RNA was extracted from all samples and reverse transcribed into cDNA as template for TCR sequencing. First-strand cDNA was synthesized with SuperScript III using a 2:1 mix of oligo-dT and random hexamers. A synthetic immune receptor repertoire was used to assess amplification bias, and residual bias was removed computationally. The published analysis was carried out like this. Raw reads were preprocessed to remove errors, and CDR3 was defined by IMGT conventions from the conserved cysteine to phenylalanine. Clonality was computed as 1 minus the Shannon entropy, with the entropy normalized by log2 of the number of productive unique TCRs. CD4 or CD8 identity of scalp clones was inferred by cross-referencing scalp TCRbeta sequences with sorted blood CD4 and CD8 repertoires. This immuneACCESS table, as held by TCRdb, lists in-frame sequences with V and J called but not all clones. Of the missing ones, under half trace to an unresolved V gene in checked studies; the others have no known cause. V and J calls plus clone size are reproduced from that table; the DNA served to infer D and trimming. Counted in this sample were 12,000 or so clones; just over 55% of them appeared once. 13% of the sample comes from the top ten.

From alopecia areata patients, peripheral blood was collected along with lesional scalp punch biopsies. Human scalp biopsies were fixed immediately in PAXgene tissue containers. Via the germline V gene, CDR1 is SQVTM and CDR2 ANQGSEA. V ends up 6 bases short and J 0 bases short, with an unmatched junction base count of 4. The CDR3, cysteine through phenylalanine, is 15 amino acids long. Just CDR3 DNA is preserved here, 45 bases in frame from base 1. Sequencing was carried out using skin. This TCR was recovered from a human donor with alopecia areata. The rearrangement joined TRBV29-1 to TRBJ2-1; the junction holds 11 bases that match TRBD1. The nucleotide sequence is given as TGCAGCGTGGGGACAGGGGGACTCTCCTACAATGAGCAGTTCTTC. Protein translation: CSVGTGGLSYNEQFF.